The entry below describes one T cell receptor (beta chain). This clonotype has a handful of counts. There is no known antigen for this receptor. Qualities for individual bases were not recorded, and no much larger clone is one base off. Libraries were constructed by RACE. Data came from a NextSeq 500. During library preparation, unique molecular identifiers were attached to individual cDNA molecules so that TCRs could be counted in a quantitative, reproducible way. Each blood RNA sample was used to sequence both TCR alpha and TCR beta chains. The original methods were these. The median number of TCRs per sample was 90,000 to 100,000, ranging from 23,224 to 690,600. V, J and CDR3 annotation of the TCR reads was performed with the Decombinator software suite. To make PS versus PT1 abundance plots, every sample was subsampled to the same number of TCRs (28,000). Expanded TCRs were defined as absent before sensitization and observed at least eight times at the 2-week time point. TCRdb reworked the public reads: Q25 trimming with fastp, MiXCR clone assembly, productive beta chains retained. A single entry per CDR3 protein holds the most common genes and DNA from its merged rows. The V and J calls and clone size come from TCRdb's table, not from the authors' own analysis. The sample yields about 39,000 distinct CDR3 sequences; around 12% were counted once. Under 7.5% of the sample is held by the ten biggest clonotypes.

Based on the germline V gene (reference sequence), the CDR1 and CDR2 sequences are MNHEY and SMNVEV. Trimming accounts for 5 bases at V and 3 bases at J, while the number of junction bases matched to no gene is 3. The CDR3 has 13 amino acids, counting the end cysteine and phenylalanine. The entry retains the CDR3 DNA only, 39 bases that are in frame from base 1. The time point label, as the study defines it: pre-sensitization, week 0. The treatment or condition label corresponds to: therapeutic diphenylcyclopropenone sensitization with weekly scalp DPC. Blood at each patch-test visit was drawn before the patch test was applied. Eligible patients were aged 18 to 70, diagnosed with alopecia, deemed suitable for DPC therapy, and excluded if pregnant. Total RNA was extracted from unfractionated whole blood collected in Tempus Blood RNA tubes. This specimen belongs to a study of human T cells and chemical hapten exposure (dated by TCRdb to 2020 to 2022). About the investigation overall: For sensitization, 2% DPC in acetone was applied to a roughly 2 cm by roughly 2 cm area of upper inner arm skin. Peripheral blood TCR repertoire changes were tracked in vivo in alopecia patients during primary and secondary sensitization to the hapten diphenylcyclopropenone (DPC). Throughout the roughly 23-week study period, patients were also given weekly therapeutic DPC doses on the scalp. Libraries were pooled for sequencing, and variation in per-sample TCR yields was attributed mainly to small differences in library volumes within the pool. Blood for TCR sequencing was provided by twenty-nine alopecia patients at one to four time points (pre-sensitization, 2, 6 and 24 weeks). Patch testing on the upper back used Finn chambers containing 0.01% DPC, with scoring done after 6 days according to International Contact Dermatitis Research Group standards. The patient cohort, mostly female, included alopecia areata with under or over 50% scalp involvement, alopecia totalis and alopecia universalis. Patient blood was sampled pre-sensitization (week 0) and at 2, 6 and about 24 weeks after DPC sensitization.

Overall study outcomes, separate from this receptor: Repeated subsampling changed both the strength of the expansion versus patch-test correlation and the threshold at which the correlation became significant. Expanded TCRs formed significantly more large CDR3 similarity clusters than pre-sensitization or healthy control sets, consistent with antigen-driven responses. Because every patient had alopecia, a presumed autoimmune disease, the patients' immune response might differ from that of healthy individuals. Patch test score correlated positively with the number of PT1 expanded TCRs, reaching significance at thresholds 8, 16 and 32 but not at 4. DPC sensitization did not change how many TCRs were above 1 in 1000 frequency, and no evidence was found of alterations in global repertoire structure.

The specimen comprised whole blood, sampled in connection with sensitization to the hapten diphenylcyclopropenone (DPC). The chain joins TRBV27 to TRBJ2-7; TRBD1 agrees with 8 junctional bases. The sequence was obtained from a woman between 25 and 40 years old with alopecia areata. Some clones in this sample may be carry-over from other donors' samples. The bases are TGTGCCAGCAGTGTCGACAGGGGCTACGAGCAGTACTTC. This is translated as CASSVDRGYEQYF.